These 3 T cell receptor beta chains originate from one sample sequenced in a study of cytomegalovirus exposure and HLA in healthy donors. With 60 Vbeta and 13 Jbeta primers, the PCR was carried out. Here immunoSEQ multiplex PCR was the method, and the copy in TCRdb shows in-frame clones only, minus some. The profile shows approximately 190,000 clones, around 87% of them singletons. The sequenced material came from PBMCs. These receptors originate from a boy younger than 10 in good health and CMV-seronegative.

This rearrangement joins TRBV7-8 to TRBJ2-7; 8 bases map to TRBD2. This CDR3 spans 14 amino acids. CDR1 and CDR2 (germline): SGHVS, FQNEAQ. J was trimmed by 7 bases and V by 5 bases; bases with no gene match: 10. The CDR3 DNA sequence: TGTGCCAGCAGCCCGCTTGGGACTAGGGCTGAGCAGTACTTC. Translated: CASSPLGTRAEQYF.

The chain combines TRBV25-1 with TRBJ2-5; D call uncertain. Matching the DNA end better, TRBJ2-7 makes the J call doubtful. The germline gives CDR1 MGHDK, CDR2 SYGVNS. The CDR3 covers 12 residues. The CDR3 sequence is CASTIERGEQYF. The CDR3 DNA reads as TGTGCCAGCACCATTGAAAGAGGCGAGCAGTACTTC.

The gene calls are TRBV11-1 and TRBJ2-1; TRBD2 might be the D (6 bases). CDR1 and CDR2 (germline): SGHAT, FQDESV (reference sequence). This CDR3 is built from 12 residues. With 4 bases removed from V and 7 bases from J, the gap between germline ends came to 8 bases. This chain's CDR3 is CASSSRENEQFF. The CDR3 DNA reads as TGTGCCAGCAGCTCACGGGAGAATGAGCAGTTCTTC.